These T cell receptor beta chains were read from a single sample in a study of blood T cell repertoires in COVID-19. The table came from immunoSEQ multiplex PCR; TCRdb's copy has only in-frame clones and leaves some out. This sample carries 270,000 or so clones, roughly 80% of them seen once, and the ten largest clones take roughly 1.5%. The sample was peripheral blood. Every receptor here comes from a human donor with COVID-19, enrolled during active disease. The donor label of this sample is uncertain. Both conserved end residues are part of each CDR3. Each record gives: clone size, V gene, CDR3 length, D gene, J gene, CDR3 protein, CDR3 DNA. D genes are given only for firm matches. Rows give clone size only sometimes, using once, few, many, or a class for an expanded clone.

.,TRBV11-2,18,TRBD2,TRBJ2-4,CASSSPPGLAGGGHIQYF,TGTGCCAGCAGCTCCCCACCGGGACTAGCGGGAGGGGGTCACATTCAGTACTTC
once,TRBV28,15,.,TRBJ1-5,CASSLPLGSNQPQHF,TGTGCCAGCAGTTTACCCCTCGGTAGCAATCAGCCCCAGCATTTT
.,TRBV5-6,15,.,TRBJ2-7,CASSLVALAAHEQYF,TGTGCCAGCAGCTTGGTCGCCCTCGCGGCCCACGAGCAGTACTTC
.,TRBV7-3,15,TRBD2,TRBJ2-5,CASSLTSGREETQYF,TGTGCCAGCAGCTTAACTAGCGGGAGAGAGGAGACCCAGTACTTC
.,TRBV7-9,16,.,TRBJ2-2,CASSPLGRTNTGELFF,TGTGCCAGCAGCCCCCTGGGCAGGACGAACACCGGGGAGCTGTTTTTT
.,TRBV5-6,13,TRBD2,TRBJ2-7,CASTKRGTYEQYF,TGTGCCAGCACCAAGCGGGGCACCTACGAGCAGTACTTC
few,TRBV5-1,14,TRBD1,TRBJ2-6,CASSRTGETNVLTF,TGCGCCAGCAGCCGGACAGGGGAAACCAACGTCCTGACTTTC
.,TRBV6-4,15,TRBD2,TRBJ2-1,CASGTQGGRVAEQFF,TGTGCCAGCGGGACACAGGGCGGGAGGGTTGCTGAGCAGTTCTTC
few,TRBV21-1,17,.,TRBJ2-2,CASSKVGGRSNTGELFF,TGTGCCAGCAGCAAAGTTGGCGGGAGATCGAACACCGGGGAGCTGTTTTTT
.,TRBV19,13,.,TRBJ1-5,CASELGSNQPQHF,TGTGCCAGCGAGCTGGGCAGCAATCAGCCCCAGCATTTT
.,TRBV7-2,15,TRBD2,TRBJ2-1,CASSQRTSGGGEQFF,TGTGCCAGCAGCCAAAGGACTAGCGGGGGTGGCGAGCAGTTCTTC
.,TRBV12-3/TRBV12-4,13,.,TRBJ1-6,CASSLTGNSPLHF,TGTGCCAGCAGTTTAACAGGGAATTCACCCCTCCACTTT
once,TRBV24-1,17,TRBD2,TRBJ2-3,CATGLAEISTSTDTQYF,TGTGCCACCGGGCTAGCGGAAATTTCTACTAGCACAGATACGCAGTATTTT
.,TRBV24-1,20,TRBD2,TRBJ2-1,CATSDLLRTGLASCYNEQFF,TGTGCCACCAGTGATTTATTAAGGACGGGACTAGCGTCTTGCTACAATGAGCAGTTCTTC
.,TRBV24-1,17,.,TRBJ2-3,CATSDFGAQGSTDTQYF,TGTGCCACCAGTGATTTTGGGGCTCAGGGGTCCACAGATACGCAGTATTTT
few,TRBV9,16,TRBD1,TRBJ1-2,CASSVYGDRGYYGYTF,TGTGCCAGCAGCGTTTATGGGGACAGGGGCTACTATGGCTACACCTTC
.,TRBV5-6,15,TRBD1,TRBJ2-2,CASSLGTGFTGELFF,TGTGCCAGCAGCCTCGGGACAGGGTTTACCGGGGAGCTGTTTTTT
.,TRBV7-9,14,TRBD1,TRBJ2-7,CASSSGTAAYEQYF,TGTGCCAGCAGCTCCGGGACAGCCGCCTACGAGCAGTACTTC
.,TRBV3-1/TRBV3-2,15,.,TRBJ1-1,CASSNLGGWNTEAFF,TGTGCCAGCAGCAACCTGGGGGGATGGAACACTGAAGCTTTCTTT
.,TRBV7-2,14,.,TRBJ2-3,CASSLAQGSDTQYF,TGTGCCAGCAGCTTAGCCCAGGGTTCAGATACGCAGTATTTT
once,TRBV19,15,.,TRBJ1-3,CASRRDTGSGNTIYF,TGTGCCAGCCGCCGGGACACCGGCTCTGGAAACACCATATATTTT
.,TRBV15,14,.,TRBJ1-1,CATSRDRTAREAFF,TGTGCCACCAGCAGAGATAGGACAGCTAGAGAAGCTTTCTTT
.,TRBV9,14,TRBD1,TRBJ2-7,CASSVGTGFEEQYF,TGTGCCAGCAGCGTTGGGACAGGGTTTGAGGAGCAGTACTTC
.,TRBV19,15,TRBD1,TRBJ1-2,CATTGVVVENYGYTF,TGTGCCACGACAGGGGTTGTTGTGGAAAACTATGGCTACACCTTC
.,TRBV28,13,TRBD1,TRBJ1-4,CASRTGGGEKLFF,TGTGCCAGTCGTACAGGGGGAGGTGAAAAACTGTTTTTT
.,TRBV28,14,TRBD2,TRBJ2-7,CASSSPGGTYEQYF,TGTGCCAGCAGTTCTCCCGGGGGGACTTACGAGCAGTACTTC
few,TRBV21-1,16,.,TRBJ1-3,CASRTVFANSGNTIYF,TGTGCCAGCAGGACAGTTTTTGCCAACTCTGGAAACACCATATATTTT
.,TRBV19,17,.,TRBJ1-5,CASSIDREAGLDQPQHF,TGTGCCAGTAGTATAGATAGGGAGGCAGGGTTGGATCAGCCCCAGCATTTT
few,TRBV30,15,.,TRBJ2-7,CAWSVPDRNSYEQYF,TGTGCCTGGAGTGTACCGGACAGAAACTCCTACGAGCAGTACTTC
.,TRBV7-3,13,.,TRBJ1-2,CASSSPWSGGYTF,TGTGCCAGCAGCTCTCCCTGGTCGGGGGGCTACACCTTC
.,TRBV5-1,13,.,TRBJ1-5,CASRADWDQPQHF,TGCGCCAGCAGGGCCGACTGGGATCAGCCCCAGCATTTT
.,TRBV19,17,.,TRBJ1-5,CASSTGLQGTGNQPQHF,TGTGCCAGTAGTACCGGCCTACAGGGTACGGGCAATCAGCCCCAGCATTTT
few,TRBV7-6,14,.,TRBJ1-1,CASSLSGAEAEAFF,TGTGCCAGCAGCTTATCTGGGGCCGAAGCTGAAGCTTTCTTT
.,TRBV19,14,.,TRBJ1-1,CASSIGDRNTEAFF,TGTGCCAGTAGTATAGGAGACAGGAACACTGAAGCTTTCTTT
.,TRBV19,15,.,TRBJ2-1,CASSRQNYAGNEQFF,TGTGCCAGTAGTAGGCAAAACTATGCTGGCAATGAGCAGTTCTTC
.,TRBV25-1,15,.,TRBJ1-6,CASSDTARDNSPLHF,TGTGCCAGCAGTGACACAGCTCGAGATAATTCACCCCTCCACTTT
once,TRBV3-1/TRBV3-2,13,.,TRBJ2-5,CASKRLVQETQYF,TGTGCCAGCAAGCGACTGGTCCAAGAGACCCAGTACTTC
once,TRBV9,16,.,TRBJ2-6,CASSLTGNAGANVLTF,TGTGCCAGCAGCCTTACAGGGAACGCTGGGGCCAACGTCCTGACTTTC
.,TRBV2,13,.,TRBJ2-5,CASSQGHQETQYF,TGTGCCAGCAGTCAAGGGCACCAAGAGACCCAGTACTTC